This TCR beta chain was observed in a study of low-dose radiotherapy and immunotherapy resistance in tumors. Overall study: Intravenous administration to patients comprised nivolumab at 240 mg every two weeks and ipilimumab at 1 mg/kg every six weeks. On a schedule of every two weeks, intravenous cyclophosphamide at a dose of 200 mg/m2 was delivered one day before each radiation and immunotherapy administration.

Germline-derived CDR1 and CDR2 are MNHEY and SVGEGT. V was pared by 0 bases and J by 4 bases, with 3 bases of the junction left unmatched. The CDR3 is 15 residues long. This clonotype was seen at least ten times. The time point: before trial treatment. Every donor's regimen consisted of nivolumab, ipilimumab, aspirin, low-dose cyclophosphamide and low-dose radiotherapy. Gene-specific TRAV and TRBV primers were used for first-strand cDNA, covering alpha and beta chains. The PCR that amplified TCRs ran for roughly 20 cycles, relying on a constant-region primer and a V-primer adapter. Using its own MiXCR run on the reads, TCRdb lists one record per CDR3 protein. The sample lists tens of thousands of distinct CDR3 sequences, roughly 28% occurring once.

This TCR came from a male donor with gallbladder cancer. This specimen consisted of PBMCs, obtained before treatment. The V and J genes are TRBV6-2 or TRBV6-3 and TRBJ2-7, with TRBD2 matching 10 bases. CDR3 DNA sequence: TGTGCCAGCAGTTACTCGAGGACTAGCGGATACGAGCAGTACTTC. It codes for CASSYSRTSGYEQYF.